The following is a T cell receptor (delta chain) sequence with its context. This clone has only a few counts. Which antigen it targets is not known. The protein TCRdb lists belongs to a much larger clone and differs from this DNA's translation at residue 10, which points to a read error; the protein shown is made from the DNA. The data were obtained in a study of DNA immune sequencing with unique molecular identifiers (dated by TCRdb to between 2020 and 2021). At the level of the whole study: Using immunomagnetic cell separation, gammadelta T cells were enriched from buffy coats, and the genomic DNA of these cells was sequenced. The study developed and validated an ultrasensitive DNA-based TRD repertoire sequencing method using PCR-introduced unique molecular identifiers. Validation of the method was performed on synthetic reference molecules and on blood samples from healthy individuals. Healthy individuals were used as donors, and sorted peripheral blood gammadelta T cells were profiled from under 12 of these donors. Fluorescence-activated cell sorting was used to enrich gammadelta T cells from the PBMC of nine to ten healthy individuals. To compare enriched and non-enriched samples, approximately 100 ng of enriched gammadelta T-cell DNA and about 1 ug of non-enriched PBMC DNA were sequenced.

Broader findings and caveats from the paper: TRD repertoire diversity differed among healthy donors, and several donors were highly oligoclonal, with the top 5 clonotypes making up more than half of productive molecules. Among clonotypes from healthy donors, the most common TRD rearrangement was TRDV2 paired with TRDJ1. The primer-based approach is unable to detect novel TRD sequences that the primers do not target.

The library came from multiplex PCR. A 32-plex assay, with primers for all 8 TRDV and 4 TRDJ genes spanning the CDR3, was used to amplify the genomic DNA. During approximately 3 cycles of barcoding PCR, a 12-nucleotide UMI was attached, and a second PCR using Illumina adapter primers followed. AMPure XP beads were used to purify the libraries, whose quality was checked on a Fragment Analyzer using the HS NGS Fragment kit. Sequencing used an Illumina MiniSeq mid-output kit with roughly 20% PhiX and 150 cycles of paired-end reads. In the paper's pipeline: Reads were processed with MIGEC version 1.2.9 to group reads by UMI and build error-corrected consensus sequences. Modified VDJtools version 1.2.1 scripts and the tcR R package were used for post-processing. TCRdb reprocessed the public reads with the caller CATT; rows with the same DNA were merged afterwards. The V and J calls reflect TCRdb's pipeline rather than the authors' work. A total of more than 4,500 delta-chain clones appear in this sample, around 9.9% of them only once. The top ten clonotypes cover 45% to 55% of the sample.

After removal of 3 bases from V and 3 bases from J, the junction retains 9 bases not matched to a gene. Inclusive of the bounding cysteine and phenylalanine, the CDR3 is 15 residues long. Left in the record is the CDR3 DNA by itself, 45 bases read in frame from the first base. The germline V gene yields GEAIGNYY for CDR1 and EKD for CDR2. The chain couples TRDV2 to TRDJ1, with TRDD3 matching 7 junction bases. The sample was gamma-delta T cells enriched from blood buffy coat, or unenriched PBMCs (not recorded which). This sequence was found in a human donor in good health. The CDR3 protein: CACDLLGTDPDKLIF. The nucleotide sequence reads as follows: TGTGCCTGTGACCTACTGGGGACAGACCCCGATAAACTCATCTTT.